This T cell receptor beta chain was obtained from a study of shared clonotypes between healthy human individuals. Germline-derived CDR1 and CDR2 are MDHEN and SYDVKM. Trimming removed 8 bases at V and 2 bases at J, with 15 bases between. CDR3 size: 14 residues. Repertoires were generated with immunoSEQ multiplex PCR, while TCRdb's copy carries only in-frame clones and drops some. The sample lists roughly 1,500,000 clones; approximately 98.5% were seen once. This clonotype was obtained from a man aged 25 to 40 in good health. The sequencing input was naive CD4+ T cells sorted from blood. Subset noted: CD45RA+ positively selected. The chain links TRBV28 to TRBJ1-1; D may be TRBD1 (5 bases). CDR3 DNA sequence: TGTGCCAGCCAATTTTCGACAGCAAACACTGAAGCTTTCTTT. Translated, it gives CASQFSTANTEAFF.